The TCR beta chain under discussion was sequenced for a study of T-cell memory formation after mild COVID-19. This CDR3 region has 13 residues. Germline CDR1 SQVTM, CDR2 ANQGSEA. V was shortened by 4 bases and J by 0 bases, with 9 bases between the two germline ends. After 5'RACE with constant-segment primers, TCR alpha and TCR beta cDNA libraries carrying sample barcodes and UMIs were obtained. TCRdb reprocessed the 5' RACE reads via MiXCR and lists one record per CDR3 protein. The table includes about 210,000 distinct CDR3 sequences, 10% detected once. This chain uses TRBV29-1 with TRBJ1-1, with D uncertain. Sequencing was carried out using PBMCs or a T cell subset sorted from them (not recorded which). The sequence derives from a man aged 18 to 30 who had mild COVID-19 (a few samples of this study predate the infection). Cell type and time point are not known. CDR3 in amino acids: CSVGLSLNTEAFF. CDR3 nucleotide sequence: TGCAGCGTTGGTCTCAGCCTGAACACTGAAGCTTTCTTT. Full variable domain (rest looked up from reference TRBV29-1 and TRBJ1-1): SAVISQKPSRDICQRGTSLTIQCQVDSQVTMMFWYRQQPGQSLTLIATANQGSEATYESGFVIDKFPISRPNLTFSTLTVSNMSPEDSSIYLCSVGLSLNTEAFFGQGTRLTVV.